Following are 5 T cell receptor beta chains from one sample sequenced in a study of T cell responses to AZD1222 COVID-19 vaccine. Data came from immunoSEQ multiplex PCR; TCRdb stores just in-frame clones and leaves some out. The sample lists 75,000 to 95,000 clones; approximately 90% were seen once. The sequences come from peripheral blood, collected on day 0 of AZD1222 vaccination. The source of these receptors is an adult in good health.

The chain employs TRBV6-4 and TRBJ2-2; TRBD1 matches 8 bases. V was pared by 6 bases and J by 6 bases, with 12 bases of the junction left unmatched. The germline V gene encodes CDR1 MRHNA and CDR2 SNTAGT. The CDR3 consists of 16 residues. CDR3 bases: TGTGCCAGCAGCCACAGGGGGGAGCGGGTACCCGGGGAGCTGTTTTTT. It codes for CASSHRGERVPGELFF.

The genes are TRBV20-1 and TRBJ1-2; D is uncertain. The CDR3 length is 10 residues. Germline loops: CDR1 DFQATT, CDR2 SNEGSKA (reference sequence). Trimming stripped 5 bases from V and 12 bases from J, with 13 bases between. The CDR3 DNA reads TGCAGTGCTCCGAGTCCCTTCCACACCTTC. Its protein product is CSAPSPFHTF.

The chain recombines TRBV12-3 or TRBV12-4 with TRBJ1-1; D gene unclear. This CDR3 spans 13 amino acids. V lost 8 bases, J lost 1 base, and 11 bases lay in between. CDR3 loop: CASETQRNTEAFF. The CDR3 nucleotides are TGTGCCAGCGAAACTCAGAGGAACACTGAAGCTTTCTTT.

The chain is built from TRBV7-9 and TRBJ2-4; D possibly corresponds to TRBD1 (6 bases). CDR1 and CDR2 from the germline V gene are SEHNR and FQNEAQ (reference sequence). Deletions cut 1 base from V and 10 bases from J, with 14 bases between. This CDR3 spans 14 amino acids. DNA of the CDR3: TGTGCCAGCAGCTTAGAGGTCGGGACAAAAATTCAGTACTTC. It codes for CASSLEVGTKIQYF.

A single count supports this clone. This chain joins TRBV7-2 and TRBJ2-2; D possibly corresponds to TRBD2 (5 bases). CDR1 and CDR2 (germline): SGHTA, FQGNSA. CDR3 size: 12 residues. V lost 8 bases, J lost 8 bases, and 12 bases lay in between. In DNA form, the CDR3 reads TGTGCCAGCTCCGGGGTTGGAGGGGAGCTGTTTTTT. Residues: CASSGVGGELFF.